This T cell receptor (beta chain) was recorded in a study of CD8 T cells in Susac syndrome. The authors reverse transcribed about 0.45 to 1 ug RNA with random hexamers. In TCRdb, the immunoSEQ multiplex PCR reads were re-called with MiXCR into one record per CDR3 protein. The repertoire holds over 95,000 distinct CDR3 sequences, with less than 95% as singletons. Trimming at V came to 6 bases and at J to 7 bases, leaving 5 bases not matched to a gene. This CDR3 comprises 12 residues. Germline CDR1 MNHEY, CDR2 SVGEGT. The TCR comes from a human donor in good health. V gene TRBV6-2 or TRBV6-3 combines with J gene TRBJ1-1; TRBD1 matches at 7 bases. Sequenced input: CD8+ T cells from PBMCs. The CDR3 coding sequence is TGTGCCAGCAGAGGGACAGCACATGAAGCTTTCTTT. This gives the protein CASRGTAHEAFF.